The subject of this entry is one T cell receptor beta chain. Its cognate antigen is unknown. Clones were read by immunoSEQ multiplex PCR, and TCRdb kept only the in-frame ones, dropping some. The sample includes about 20,000 clones, under 95% of them seen just once. The CDR3 consists of 13 residues. J lost 8 bases, V lost 8 bases, and 9 bases had no gene match. Germline lookup yields CDR1 SQVTM and CDR2 ANQGSEA. This entry comes from a study of untreated major depressive disorder. The study, taken as a whole, reports: TRBV05-01 (Vbeta 5.1) usage was higher in CD4+ T cells of depressed patients than controls. A comparatively small sample limits the generalizability of these findings. TRBV25-01 and TRBV02-01 usage differences were not statistically significant.

The chain carries TRBV29-1 and TRBJ2-1; 10 bases align to TRBD2. This clonotype was sampled from a woman in her thirties or forties with major depressive disorder. The sequenced sample was CD4+ T cells from PBMCs. The CDR3 region has the DNA TGCAGCACCAAATGGGGACTAGCGTATGAGCAGTTCTTC. It codes for CSTKWGLAYEQFF.